The 29 T cell receptor beta chains presented below share a single source sample, sequenced in a study of technical replicates of blood from a few donors. Using immunoSEQ multiplex PCR, the repertoire was profiled, and TCRdb retains in-frame clones only, with some absent. This sample carries 55,000 to 80,000 clones, roughly 90% of them seen once, and the ten largest clones take roughly 0.41%. Sequencing used T cells isolated from PBMCs. Receptors were obtained from a human donor in good health.

V is TRBV27 and J is TRBJ2-1; possibly TRBD1 for D (5 bases). Germline CDR1 reads MNHEY; CDR2 reads SMNVEV (reference sequence). The germline V and J ends were trimmed by 3 bases and 8 bases, with 14 bases remaining between them. The CDR3 spans 14 residues. CDR3 loop: CASSFLGDWDEQFF. CDR3 DNA sequence: TGTGCCAGCAGTTTTCTAGGGGATTGGGATGAGCAGTTCTTC.

The CDR3 loop reads CASSASGTDTQYF. The CDR3 region has the DNA TGTGCCAGCAGTGCCTCCGGGACAGATACGCAGTATTTT. The chain couples TRBV6-5 to TRBJ2-3; D not resolved. Germline V gene data show CDR1 as MNHEY and CDR2 as SVGAGI. The CDR3 runs to 13 residues. V lost 5 bases, J lost 3 bases, and 9 bases lay in between.

The rearrangement links TRBV30 to TRBJ2-7; possible D gene TRBD2, 5 bases. Germline V lookup: CDR1 GTSNPN, CDR2 SVGIG (reference sequence). The CDR3 is made up of 15 amino acids. V was clipped by 2 bases and J by 5 bases, with 19 bases between them. The CDR3 here is CAWSSGGPRVHEQYF. The DNA of the CDR3 is TGTGCCTGGAGTTCGGGCGGGCCTCGCGTGCACGAGCAGTACTTC. The full variable domain, in which reference TRBV30 and TRBJ2-7 provide the parts outside the CDR3, is SQTIHQWPATLVQPVGSPLSLECTVEGTSNPNLYWYRQAAGRGLQLLFYSVGIGQISSEVPQNLSASRPQDRQFILSSKKLLLSDSGFYLCAWSSGGPRVHEQYFGPGTRLTVT.

The chain couples TRBV27 to TRBJ2-1, with TRBD2 matching 7 bases. The CDR3 length is 17 residues. Trimming took 6 bases from V and 0 from J; bases not matched to a gene: 11. Germline assignment: CDR1 MNHEY and CDR2 SMNVEV (reference sequence). This CDR3 reads CASRPLTSVPSYNEQFF. In nucleotides, the CDR3 is TGTGCCAGCAGGCCGCTTACTAGCGTACCCTCCTACAATGAGCAGTTCTTC.

V is TRBV7-9 and J is TRBJ2-5; 9 bases match TRBD2. This CDR3 region has 17 residues. Germline CDR1 and CDR2: SEHNR and FQNEAQ (reference sequence). Trimming removed 5 bases from V and 2 bases from J; junction bases left unmatched: 12. The CDR3 here is CASSPWGLAGSQETQYF. The CDR3 DNA reads TGTGCCAGCAGCCCCTGGGGTCTAGCGGGGTCTCAAGAGACCCAGTACTTC.

The chain recombines TRBV29-1 with TRBJ2-1; 12 bases agree with TRBD2. The CDR3 loop spans 14 amino acids. Per the germline V gene, CDR1 is SQVTM and CDR2 is ANQGSEA. J was trimmed by 8 bases and V by 7 bases; bases with no gene match: 9. The CDR3 region has the DNA TGCAGCGCTATACTAGCGGGAGGAGGCTATGAGCAGTTCTTC. Translating gives CSAILAGGGYEQFF.

V usage is TRBV18 and J usage is TRBJ1-4; 7 bases map to TRBD1. The germline gives CDR1 KGHSH, CDR2 LQKENI. The CDR3 contains 15 residues. Trimming removed 2 bases from V and 0 bases from J; junction bases left unmatched: 0. The CDR3: CASSPGQATNEKLFF. In nucleotides, the CDR3 is TGTGCCAGCTCACCAGGACAGGCAACTAATGAAAAACTGTTTTTT.

The rearrangement links TRBV4-2 to TRBJ2-1, with 7 bases fitting TRBD2. The CDR3 has 16 residues. V was clipped by 0 bases and J by 6 bases; unmatched bases: 8. Germline CDR1 is LGHNA and CDR2 is YNFKEQ. The DNA of the CDR3 is TGTGCCAGCAGCCAAGAACAGTGGGAGGGCCCCAATGAGCAGTTCTTC. Translating gives CASSQEQWEGPNEQFF.

This chain joins TRBV27 and TRBJ2-7, with TRBD1 as a possible D gene (6 bases). Germline CDR1 and CDR2: MNHEY and SMNVEV (reference sequence). V was trimmed by 5 bases and J by 5 bases, leaving 19 bases between them. The CDR3 is 15 residues long. CDR3 residues: CASSKTLNRVHEQYF. CDR3 nucleotides: TGTGCCAGCAGTAAAACATTAAACAGGGTCCACGAGCAGTACTTC.

The chain uses TRBV6-5 and TRBJ1-3; 7 bases are a match to TRBD1. CDR3 length: 13 amino acids. Germline loops: CDR1 MNHEY, CDR2 SVGAGI. Trimming took 6 bases from V and 3 from J; bases not matched to a gene: 2. The CDR3 is CASRTGLGNTIYF. The DNA for the CDR3 is TGTGCCAGCAGGACAGGGCTTGGAAACACCATATATTTT.

V and J are TRBV2 and TRBJ2-2; 13 bases are shared with TRBD2. Losses at the gene ends were 6 bases for V and 1 base for J; bases not matched to a gene: 11. CDR1 and CDR2 from the germline V gene are SNHLY and FYNNEI. CDR3 length: 19 amino acids. CDR3 in DNA: TGTGCCAGCAGGATTACACTAGCGGGAGGGCCCGGGAACACCGGGGAGCTGTTTTTT. Translating gives CASRITLAGGPGNTGELFF.

The chain is built from TRBV29-1 and TRBJ2-5; possible D gene TRBD2, 5 bases. Germline V gene data show CDR1 as SQVTM and CDR2 as ANQGSEA. Trimming took 2 bases from V and 5 from J, leaving 12 bases between them. The CDR3 extends over 13 amino acids. CDR3 sequence reads: CSVERAGVETQYF. The CDR3 DNA sequence: TGCAGCGTTGAAAGGGCGGGCGTGGAGACCCAGTACTTC.

A single count supports this clone. The chain has TRBV19 and TRBJ1-2; D is undetermined. The CDR3 has 12 amino acids. Germline-derived CDR1 and CDR2 are LNHDA and SQIVND (reference sequence). V lost 3 bases and J 5 bases, leaving 7 bases between the germline ends. The CDR3 sequence: CASSIRLYGYTF. CDR3 nucleotide sequence: TGTGCCAGTAGTATTCGACTTTATGGCTACACCTTC.

The chain couples TRBV2 to TRBJ2-7; 13 bases line up with TRBD2. V shed 4 bases and J 4 bases; nucleotides not matched to a gene: 1. CDR1 and CDR2 (germline): SNHLY, FYNNEI. The CDR3 length is 14 residues. The CDR3 protein is CASSGLAGGYEQYF. The CDR3 coding sequence is TGTGCCAGCAGTGGACTAGCGGGGGGATACGAGCAGTACTTC.

The chain combines TRBV15 with TRBJ2-3; TRBD2 aligns across 7 bases. J lost 3 bases, V lost 1 base, and 4 bases had no gene match. Germline CDR1 LNHNV, CDR2 YYDKDF (reference sequence). The CDR3 has 15 amino acids. Here the CDR3 DNA reads TGTGCCACCAGCAGAGGTAGCGGGTTAACAGATACGCAGTATTTT. Its protein product is CATSRGSGLTDTQYF.

The genes are TRBV6-1 and TRBJ2-4; D remains ambiguous. Germline assignment: CDR1 MNHNS and CDR2 SASEGT. Trimming took 4 bases from V and 0 from J, leaving 13 bases between them. This CDR3 has 16 residues. Written as DNA, the CDR3 is TGTGCCAGCAGTGCGCACACCAGTATAGCCAAAAACATTCAGTACTTC. This encodes CASSAHTSIAKNIQYF.

The chain combines TRBV18 with TRBJ1-1, with D maybe TRBD1 (5 bases). Trimming left V 4 bases short and J 0 bases short, with 15 bases between. The CDR3 is 16 residues long. Germline V gene data show CDR1 as KGHSH and CDR2 as LQKENI. For the CDR3, the DNA is TGTGCCAGCTCACTACTTGAGACAGCTATGAACACTGAAGCTTTCTTT. The encoded protein is CASSLLETAMNTEAFF.

V gene TRBV10-2 combines with J gene TRBJ2-3, with 9 bases lining up with TRBD2. V lost 3 bases, J lost 2 bases, and 6 bases stayed unmatched. CDR1 is WSHSY, CDR2 SAAADI, per germline. The CDR3 is 16 amino acids. The CDR3 is CASSDLTSGATDTQYF. In nucleotides, the CDR3 is TGCGCCAGCAGTGACCTGACTAGCGGAGCCACAGATACGCAGTATTTT.

The rearrangement links TRBV29-1 to TRBJ2-7; 8 bases match TRBD2. Germline values: CDR1 SQVTM, CDR2 ANQGSEA. The junction had 7 bases not matched to a gene; V was cut back by 6 bases and J by 3 bases. The CDR3 contains 13 residues. The CDR3 DNA sequence: TGCAGCGTCGGGGGGGGCGTTGGCTACGAGCAGTACTTC. Translated: CSVGGGVGYEQYF.

This chain links TRBV19 with TRBJ1-5; D is possibly TRBD1 (5 bases). Germline CDR1 and CDR2: LNHDA and SQIVND (reference sequence). The CDR3 has 16 amino acids. Trimming took 3 bases from V and 2 from J, leaving 14 bases between them. Here the CDR3 reads CASSIAYRLGNQPQHF. For the CDR3, the DNA is TGTGCCAGTAGTATCGCTTACAGGTTAGGCAATCAGCCCCAGCATTTT.

V is TRBV30 and J is TRBJ2-4, with D maybe TRBD2 (5 bases). Trimming cost V 1 base and J 7 bases, with 14 bases left between them. Germline V gene data show CDR1 as GTSNPN and CDR2 as SVGIG (reference sequence). The CDR3 has 14 amino acids. CDR3 residues: CAWSGGSPGNIQYF. The CDR3 nucleotides read TGTGCCTGGAGTGGAGGGTCCCCCGGCAACATTCAGTACTTC.

CDR3 sequence: CASSKQGYSNQPQHF. The CDR3 nucleotides are TGTGCCAGCAGCAAACAGGGGTATAGCAATCAGCCCCAGCATTTT. This chain joins TRBV7-3 and TRBJ1-5; 7 positions match TRBD1. Germline V lookup: CDR1 SGHTA, CDR2 FQGTGA. V dropped 5 bases and J dropped 0; count of bases not matched to a gene: 4. CDR3 length equals 15 residues.

This sequence joins TRBV4-3 and TRBJ1-4; D uncertain. V dropped 1 base and J dropped 7 bases, with 10 bases sitting between them. The CDR3 covers 14 residues. CDR1 and CDR2 from the germline V gene are LGHNA and YSLEER. DNA for the CDR3: TGCGCCAGCAGCCAAGTTACCGGAGGTGAAAAACTGTTTTTT. Its protein is CASSQVTGGEKLFF.

The J gene is TRBJ2-7, the V gene TRBV2; D perhaps matches TRBD1 (6 bases). This CDR3 spans 13 amino acids. Trimming stripped 3 bases from V and 2 bases from J, with 8 bases between. CDR1 SNHLY and CDR2 FYNNEI come from the germline V gene. The CDR3 loop is CASSDRDTYEQYF. The CDR3 nucleotides read TGTGCCAGCAGTGACAGGGACACCTACGAGCAGTACTTC.

V is TRBV9 and J is TRBJ2-2; D is uncertain. Looked up from germline, CDR1 is SGDLS and CDR2 is YYNGEE. The CDR3 has 14 residues. V lost 0 bases, J lost 2 bases, and 5 bases lay in between. DNA for the CDR3: TGTGCCAGCAGCGTAGTAAGCAACACCGGGGAGCTGTTTTTT. Its protein product is CASSVVSNTGELFF.

This clone was seen a single time. The chain couples TRBV10-2 to TRBJ2-7; 11 bases are shared with TRBD2. Unmatched junction bases numbered 4, after V lost 2 bases and J lost 4 bases. The CDR3 sequence is 15 residues long. CDR1 is WSHSY, CDR2 SAAADI, per germline. CDR3 nucleotide sequence: TGCGCCAGCAGTGAGGGACTAGCGGGCTTGTACGAGCAGTACTTC. Protein: CASSEGLAGLYEQYF.

The CDR3 spells CASTGLTYEQYF. CDR3 sequence (DNA): TGTGCCAGCACAGGACTAACCTACGAGCAGTACTTC. The chain carries TRBV6-5 and TRBJ2-7; a possible D gene is TRBD2 (6 bases). Germline V CDR1 and CDR2: MNHEY, SVGAGI. CDR3 length equals 12 residues. V was trimmed by 7 bases and J by 2 bases, leaving 9 bases between them.

The chain employs TRBV18 and TRBJ2-7; D perhaps matches TRBD2 (6 bases). This CDR3 region has 14 residues. Trimming shortened V by 4 bases and J by 2 bases, and 12 bases separated the two germline ends. The V gene's germline CDR1 is KGHSH and CDR2 LQKENI. The CDR3 loop reads CASSHPGLTYEQYF. DNA for the CDR3: TGTGCCAGCTCACACCCGGGACTTACCTACGAGCAGTACTTC.

This chain links TRBV10-3 with TRBJ2-3, with 9 bases identical to TRBD1. The CDR3 loop spans 15 amino acids. Germline V gene sequence: CDR1 ENHRY, CDR2 SYGVKD. V was pared by 4 bases and J by 2 bases, with 4 bases of the junction left unmatched. The CDR3 DNA sequence: TGTGCCATCAGTGGGGGGACAGGGTCCACAGATACGCAGTATTTT. Translated: CAISGGTGSTDTQYF.